This T cell receptor beta chain was captured in a study of regulatory T cells in long-lasting Graves disease. Time point of the sample: newly diagnosed GD, antithyroid drugs for less than 3 months. Preparation of the TCR library used RNA extracted from PBMCs. This clonotype was recorded many times. Arm-PCR with iRepertoire HTBI primers amplified the CDR3 regions for these TCR beta libraries. Each CDR3 protein is one row after TCRdb ran MiXCR on the multiplex PCR reads. The sample contains a few hundred thousand distinct CDR3 sequences, 15% to 20% of which appear only once. The CDR3 totals 14 residues. Trimming at V came to 7 bases and at J to 4 bases, leaving 9 bases not matched to a gene. Germline values: CDR1 LNHDA, CDR2 SQIVND (reference sequence). These data were likewise used in another study, on T cells in Graves' hyperthyroidism and ophthalmopathy. That paper states: Hyperthyroidism patients were newly diagnosed, had disease duration under 2 months, and were aged 18 to 65 years.

V is TRBV19 and J is TRBJ1-1; 7 bases line up with TRBD1. This receptor was identified in a woman aged 30 to 39 with Graves disease. Here the sequenced sample was peripheral blood mononuclear cells (PBMCs), taken at new diagnosis, from a patient treated with antithyroid drugs. The CDR3 protein is CASTTVQGSTEAFF. In nucleotides, the CDR3 is TGTGCCAGTACCACTGTACAGGGGAGCACTGAAGCTTTCTTT.